Listed below are T cell receptor beta chains from one sample, sequenced in a study of regulatory T cells in long-lasting Graves disease. From the multiplex PCR reads, TCRdb called clonotypes with MiXCR, one entry per CDR3 protein. The table records 400,000 to 550,000 distinct CDR3 sequences, about a sixth of them present only once. The sample was also linked to a second study, of T cells in Graves' hyperthyroidism and ophthalmopathy.

Sample: peripheral blood mononuclear cells (PBMCs), taken at new diagnosis, from a patient treated with antithyroid drugs. The receptors derive from a woman younger than 35 with Graves disease. CDR3s include the opening cysteine and the closing phenylalanine or tryptophan. The order of the fields is D gene, CDR3 length, J gene, V gene, clone size, CDR3 protein, CDR3 DNA. The D gene is left open where the match is weak. The size field reads how often the clone was seen (once, few, many) or a class if it is expanded.

TRBD2 | 17 | TRBJ2-1 | TRBV19 | few | CASSIAVASGSYNEQFF | TGTGCCAGTAGTATAGCGGTGGCTAGCGGCTCCTACAATGAGCAGTTCTTC
- | 16 | TRBJ1-5 | TRBV12-3/TRBV12-4 | many | CASRRGFGGGNQPQHF | TGTGCCAGCAGAAGAGGGTTTGGGGGCGGCAATCAGCCCCAGCATTTT
TRBD2 | 17 | TRBJ2-1 | TRBV4-1 | many | CASSQGTLGGGRGEQFF | TGCGCCAGCAGCCAAGGAACCCTGGGCGGGGGGAGGGGTGAGCAGTTCTTC
TRBD1 | 14 | TRBJ2-5 | TRBV7-3 | many | CASSATGGSETQYF | TGTGCCAGCAGCGCGACAGGGGGCTCGGAGACCCAGTACTTC
- | 15 | TRBJ2-2 | TRBV3-1 | few | CASSHWRGGTGELFF | TGTGCCAGCAGCCATTGGAGGGGAGGCACCGGGGAGCTGTTTTTT
TRBD1 | 15 | TRBJ2-1 | TRBV20-1 | many | CSARMPGQVYNEQFF | TGCAGTGCTAGAATGCCGGGACAGGTTTACAATGAGCAGTTCTTC
TRBD1 | 15 | TRBJ1-2 | TRBV28 | many | CASSGPGQGAGGYTF | TGTGCCAGCAGTGGTCCGGGACAGGGGGCAGGGGGCTACACCTTC
- | 15 | TRBJ1-1 | TRBV5-1 | many | CASSPGSTLVAEAFF | TGCGCCAGCAGCCCCGGGTCCACACTTGTCGCTGAAGCTTTCTTT
- | 13 | TRBJ1-1 | TRBV20-1 | many | CSANPTTDTEAFF | TGCAGTGCAAATCCTACGACAGACACTGAAGCTTTCTTT
TRBD2 | 15 | TRBJ2-7 | TRBV3-1 | once | CASSHGLAGFYDQYF | TGTGCCAGCAGCCACGGGCTAGCGGGCTTCTACGATCAGTACTTC
TRBD1 | 13 | TRBJ2-7 | TRBV12-3/TRBV12-4 | many | CASSGQEEYEQYF | TGTGCCAGCTCGGGACAGGAGGAATACGAGCAGTACTTC
TRBD2 | 16 | TRBJ2-1 | TRBV6-2/TRBV6-3 | many | CASSFPGTSGREEQFF | TGTGCCAGCAGTTTCCCCGGGACTAGCGGGAGGGAGGAGCAGTTCTTC
- | 14 | TRBJ2-7 | TRBV27 | many | CASSSLANSYEQYF | TGTGCCAGCAGTTCCCTAGCGAACTCCTACGAGCAGTACTTC
TRBD1 | 15 | TRBJ2-2 | TRBV7-9 | many | CASSSTGFGTGELFF | TGTGCCAGCAGCTCGACAGGGTTCGGCACCGGGGAGCTGTTTTTT
- | 18 | TRBJ1-2 | TRBV20-1 | many | CSASSRIIGRGGGGGYTF | TGCAGTGCTAGTTCGCGAATAATTGGCAGGGGCGGCGGGGGAGGCTACACCTTC
TRBD1 | 13 | TRBJ2-1 | TRBV29-1 | many | CSGERTGWSEQFF | TGCAGCGGGGAACGGACAGGGTGGAGTGAGCAGTTCTTC
TRBD2 | 16 | TRBJ2-5 | TRBV13 | many | CASSPSSGSVRETQYF | TGTGCCAGCAGCCCCTCTAGCGGGTCGGTTCGGGAGACCCAGTACTTC
- | 16 | TRBJ2-5 | TRBV2 | few | CASSGQLAPYQETQYF | TGTGCCAGCAGTGGACAGCTAGCGCCATACCAAGAGACCCAGTACTTC
TRBD1 | 14 | TRBJ1-1 | TRBV6-1 | few | CASSTGQAATEAFF | TGTGCCAGCAGTACTGGACAGGCTGCCACTGAAGCTTTCTTT
- | 13 | TRBJ2-1 | TRBV6-5 | many | CASSWIAGNEQFF | TGTGCCAGCAGTTGGATAGCAGGGAATGAGCAGTTCTTC
- | 13 | TRBJ2-6 | TRBV30 | many | CAWAHPGANVLTF | TGTGCCTGGGCGCATCCTGGGGCCAACGTCCTGACTTTC
TRBD2 | 18 | TRBJ2-3 | TRBV6-5 | few | CASSYFPSGGISTDTQYF | TGTGCCAGCAGTTACTTTCCTAGCGGGGGGATTAGCACAGATACGCAGTATTTT